This T cell receptor (beta chain) was sequenced for a study of T-cell reconstitution after alpha-beta-depleted transplantation in children. This clonotype was counted between two and nine times. Its antigen remains unknown. Germline V gene sequence: CDR1 SQVTM, CDR2 ANQGSEA. With 0 bases removed from V and 4 bases from J, the gap between germline ends came to 10 bases. The CDR3 is 13 residues long. General study results and limits: Surviving recipient T cells and thymic progenitors produced the high day-60 TCRbeta diversity seen in some patients. Fresh T-cell production supplied most of the T-cell counts and diversity seen one year after transplant. Two months or so post-transplant, alpha-beta T cells reportedly derived from several hundred expanded graft clones.

For TCRbeta, the library was prepared with unique molecular identifiers. A single record per CDR3 protein comes from TCRdb applying MiXCR to the PCR reads. The sample yields about 210,000 distinct CDR3 sequences, around a sixth seen once. The sequences come from PBMCs, mostly from graft donor cells, collected 360 days after TCRalphabeta/CD19-depleted stem cell transplant. This clonotype originated in a male patient between 2 and 15 years old who had a stem cell transplant for acute lymphoblastic leukemia, so the T cells may come from the graft donor. The V call is TRBV29-1, the J call TRBJ2-7, with no clear D. The CDR3 DNA sequence: TGCAGCGTTGAAGAGGGGTTCGGGTACGAGCAGTACTTC. Translation: CSVEEGFGYEQYF.